This T cell receptor (beta chain) was profiled in a study of T cells after yellow fever vaccination. This CDR3 spans 14 amino acids. The V gene's germline CDR1 is DFQATT and CDR2 SNEGSKA (reference sequence). About this clonotype itself: A read error may produce the germline difference seen at one junction end.

Template switching by 5'RACE produced TCR cDNA, adding a universal primer site and UMIs. Via MiXCR, TCRdb re-called the 5' RACE reads, giving one row per CDR3 protein. The sample gives hundreds of thousands of distinct CDR3 sequences, more than 9% of which show up once; 14% to 15% is in the top ten. The chain employs TRBV20-1 and TRBJ2-3; 7 bases match TRBD2. This clonotype originated in a man between 25 and 39 years old who received the YFV17D yellow fever vaccine. Here the sequenced sample was PBMCs, taken on the day of the yellow fever booster vaccination. The CDR3: CCAKAAGNIDTQYF. For the CDR3, the DNA is TGCTGTGCTAAAGCAGCGGGGAACATAGATACGCAGTATTTT.